The present T cell receptor (beta chain) was sequenced within a study of T cell responses to AZD1222 COVID-19 vaccine (dated by TCRdb to the early 2020s). Concerning the study at large: A total of 230 to 250 trial participants underwent TCR sequencing, of whom roughly 210 received two doses of AZD1222 and some 26 received two doses of the MenACWY control vaccine. Trial participants were enrolled by age into subgroups of 18-55, 56-69 and 70-plus years, and roughly 160, 29 and 62 TCR-sequenced participants, respectively, were included in these subgroups. Broader findings and caveats from the paper: Because no day 14 peak-response samples were available, the repertoires could be characterized only after the peak T cell response. The vaccine-associated CD4 TCRs covered the entire spike protein, and the dominant responses fell in regions 160-218 and 743-854. Most participants were white British and females outnumbered males, and the authors suggested that clonal diversity may have been underestimated. Nearly half of unique spike-specific TCRs reportedly recognized epitopes outside regions mutated in the B.1.351 and B.1.1.7 variants. Conclusions about previously exposed vaccinees were limited because only 6 or 7 AZD1222 recipients were SARS-CoV-2 seropositive at baseline. After two AZD1222 doses, both the breadth and the depth of spike-specific TCRs were significantly higher than at day 0 and than in MenACWY recipients. In the small 56-69-year group, the increase in depth fell short of significance, most likely because of low power.

Taken with the paper, the label for time point translates to: about 28 days (+/-7) after the second vaccine dose. AZD1222 recipients with second doses at about 4 weeks or about 12 weeks were pooled, because spike-specific TCR depth and breadth did not differ between schedules. Vaccinee samples were obtained from the UK trials COV001 and COV002, which included a single-blind randomized controlled phase 2/3 trial of AZD1222 (ChAdOx1 nCoV-19) in healthy adults. For TCRbeta chain sequencing, PBMC samples were collected from trial participants at day 0 and at day 28 after the second dose. The CDR3 regions of human TCRbeta chains were analyzed by immunosequencing. The original methods were these. Repertoire TCRs were checked for matches against a reference library of SARS-CoV-2-specific TCRs that had been generated using the MIRA antigen-specificity platform. Breadth was defined as the fraction of unique TCRs that were SARS-CoV-2-associated. Depth was defined as the fraction of total T cells that were SARS-CoV-2-associated. Using the MIRA data, each spike-specific TCR was assigned both to the spike region to which the TCR was reactive and to a CD4 or CD8 class. Log10-transformed breadth and depth values were compared by one-way ANOVA with Sidak's multiple comparisons tests. What TCRdb holds here is the immuneACCESS table cut down to in-frame rearrangements. Part of the clones is not present; checked against another copy, under half of the missing clones reflect an unresolved V gene, and the others are unexplained. V and J calls and clone size are given by that table; D and trimming were obtained from the DNA. The sample table shows 250,000 to 300,000 clones, and 90% to 95% are seen once. 0.5% to 0.65% of the sample is taken by the ten largest.

Here V drops 4 bases and J drops 2 bases, and the junction holds 4 bases not matched to any gene. CDR1 and CDR2 are drawn from the germline V gene (reference sequence): LGHDT, YNNKEL. The CDR3 has 14 amino acids, counting the end cysteine and phenylalanine. Solely the CDR3 DNA is kept, with 42 bases framed from the first base. About this clone: No cognate antigen has been identified for it. The record has no base qualities; no much larger clone is one base away.

The material sequenced was peripheral blood, taken 28 days after the second AZD1222 dose. The chain is assembled from TRBV3-1 (or the pseudogene TRBV3-2) and TRBJ1-2, with TRBD1 matching 7 junction bases. The TCR originated in an adult who received the AZD1222 COVID-19 vaccine. The CDR3 has the sequence CASSPRQGNYGYTF. The nucleotides read TGTGCCAGCAGCCCCCGACAGGGCAACTATGGCTACACCTTC.